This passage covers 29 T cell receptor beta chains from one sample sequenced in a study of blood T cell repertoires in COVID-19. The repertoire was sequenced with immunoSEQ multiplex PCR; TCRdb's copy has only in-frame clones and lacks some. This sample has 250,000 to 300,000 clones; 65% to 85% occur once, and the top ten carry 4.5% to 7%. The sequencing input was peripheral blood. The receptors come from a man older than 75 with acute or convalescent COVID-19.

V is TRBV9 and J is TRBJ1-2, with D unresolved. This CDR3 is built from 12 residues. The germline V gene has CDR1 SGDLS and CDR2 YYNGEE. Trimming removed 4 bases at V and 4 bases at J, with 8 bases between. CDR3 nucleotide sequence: TGTGCCAGCAGCCCGGGTGGCTATGGCTACACCTTC. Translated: CASSPGGYGYTF. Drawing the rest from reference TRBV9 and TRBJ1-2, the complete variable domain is DSGVTQTPKHLITATGQRVTLRCSPRSGDLSVYWYQQSLDQGLQFLIQYYNGEERAKGNILERFSAQQFPDLHSELNLSSLELGDSALYFCASSPGGYGYTFGSGTRLTVV.

The CDR3 region is CASSHTGQGVSDTQYF. The CDR3 DNA reads as TGTGCCAGCAGCCATACCGGACAGGGGGTCTCAGATACGCAGTATTTT. The gene calls are TRBV3-1 (or the pseudogene TRBV3-2) and TRBJ2-3; 10 bases align to TRBD1. Germline CDR1 and CDR2: LGHDT and YNNKEL (reference sequence). This CDR3 is built from 16 residues. J gave up 4 bases and V 3 bases, and 7 bases lay outside the gene matches.

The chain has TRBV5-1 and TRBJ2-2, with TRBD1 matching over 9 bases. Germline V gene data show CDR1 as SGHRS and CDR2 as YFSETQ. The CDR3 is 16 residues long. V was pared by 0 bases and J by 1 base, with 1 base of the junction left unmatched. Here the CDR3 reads CASSLEGQGNTGELFF. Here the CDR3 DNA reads TGCGCCAGCAGCTTGGAGGGACAGGGGAACACCGGGGAGCTGTTTTTT.

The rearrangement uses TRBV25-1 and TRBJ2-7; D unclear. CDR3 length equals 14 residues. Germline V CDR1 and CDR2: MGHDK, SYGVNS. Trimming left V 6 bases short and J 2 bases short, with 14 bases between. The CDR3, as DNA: TGTGCCAGCAGCCTCTCCGGGTCTACCTACGAGCAGTACTTC. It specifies CASSLSGSTYEQYF.

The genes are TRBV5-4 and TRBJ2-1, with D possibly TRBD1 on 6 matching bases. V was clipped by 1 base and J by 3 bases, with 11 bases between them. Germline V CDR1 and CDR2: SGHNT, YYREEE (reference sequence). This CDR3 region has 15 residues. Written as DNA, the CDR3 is TGTGCCAGCAGCTTGCCTACAGGGAACTACAATGAGCAGTTCTTC. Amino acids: CASSLPTGNYNEQFF.

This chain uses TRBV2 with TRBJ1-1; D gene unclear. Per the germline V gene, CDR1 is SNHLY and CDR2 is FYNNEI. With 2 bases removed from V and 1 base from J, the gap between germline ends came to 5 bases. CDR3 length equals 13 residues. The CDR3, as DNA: TGTGCCAGCAGTGAATCAGAGAACACTGAAGCTTTCTTT. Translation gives CASSESENTEAFF.

Written as DNA, the CDR3 is TGTGCCATCAGTGCCTCTAGCGGTACGAACACCGGGGAGCTGTTTTTT. It encodes CAISASSGTNTGELFF. The V and J genes are TRBV10-3 and TRBJ2-2; TRBD2 aligns across 7 bases. Trimming took 4 bases from V and 0 from J; bases not matched to a gene: 5. Germline-derived CDR1 and CDR2 are ENHRY and SYGVKD. This CDR3 region has 16 residues.

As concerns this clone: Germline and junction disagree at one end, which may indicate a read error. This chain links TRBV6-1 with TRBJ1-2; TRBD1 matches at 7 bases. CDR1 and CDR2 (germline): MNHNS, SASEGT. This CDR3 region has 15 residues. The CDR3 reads CASSEGAGGLYGYTF. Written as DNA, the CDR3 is TGTGCCAGCAGCGAAGGGGCAGGGGGATTATATGGCTACACCTTC.

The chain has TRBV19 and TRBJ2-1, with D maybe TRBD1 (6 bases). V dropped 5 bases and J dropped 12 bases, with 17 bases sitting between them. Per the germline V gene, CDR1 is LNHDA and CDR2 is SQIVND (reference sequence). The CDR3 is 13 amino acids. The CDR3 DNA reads TGTGCCAGTAGTCCGGGCCCCGAAGGGGGGCAGTTCTTC. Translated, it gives CASSPGPEGGQFF.

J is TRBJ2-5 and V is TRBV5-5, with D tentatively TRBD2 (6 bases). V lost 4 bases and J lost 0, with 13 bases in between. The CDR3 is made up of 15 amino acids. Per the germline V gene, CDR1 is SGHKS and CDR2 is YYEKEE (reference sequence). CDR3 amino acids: CASSPRDSYQETQYF. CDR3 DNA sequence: TGTGCCAGCAGCCCTCGGGACTCCTACCAAGAGACCCAGTACTTC.

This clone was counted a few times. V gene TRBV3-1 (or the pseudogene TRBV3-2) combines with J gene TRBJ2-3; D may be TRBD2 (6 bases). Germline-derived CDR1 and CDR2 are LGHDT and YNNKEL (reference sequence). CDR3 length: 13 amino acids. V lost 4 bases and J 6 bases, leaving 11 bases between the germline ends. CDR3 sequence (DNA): TGTGCCAGCAGCCTCCGGGAGAGGGATACGCAGTATTTT. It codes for CASSLRERDTQYF.

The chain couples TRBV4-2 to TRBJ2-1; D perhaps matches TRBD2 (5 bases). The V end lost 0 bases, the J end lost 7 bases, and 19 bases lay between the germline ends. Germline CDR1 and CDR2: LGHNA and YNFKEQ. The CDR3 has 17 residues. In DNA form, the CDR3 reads TGTGCCAGCAGCCAAGACCCCGGGGTGGGTGGATTGAATGAGCAGTTCTTC. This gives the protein CASSQDPGVGGLNEQFF.

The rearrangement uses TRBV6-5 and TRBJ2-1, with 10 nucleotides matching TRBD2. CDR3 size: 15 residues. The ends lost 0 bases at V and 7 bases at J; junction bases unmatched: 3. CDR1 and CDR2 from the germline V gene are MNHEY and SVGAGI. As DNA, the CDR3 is TGTGCCAGCAGTTACTCGAGCGGGAGGGGTAATGAGCAGTTCTTC. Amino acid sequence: CASSYSSGRGNEQFF.

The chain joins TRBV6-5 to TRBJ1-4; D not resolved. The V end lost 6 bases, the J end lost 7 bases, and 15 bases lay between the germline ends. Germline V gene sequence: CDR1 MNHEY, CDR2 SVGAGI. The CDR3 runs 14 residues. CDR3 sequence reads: CASSPLDLGEKLFF. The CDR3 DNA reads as TGTGCCAGCAGCCCACTCGACTTGGGTGAAAAACTGTTTTTT.

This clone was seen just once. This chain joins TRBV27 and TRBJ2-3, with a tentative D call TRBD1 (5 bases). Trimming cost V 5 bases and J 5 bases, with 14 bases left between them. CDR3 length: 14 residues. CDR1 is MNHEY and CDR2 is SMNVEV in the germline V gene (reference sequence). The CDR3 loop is CASSEARGRDTQYF. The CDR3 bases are TGTGCCAGCAGTGAAGCAAGGGGCCGAGATACGCAGTATTTT.

CDR3 loop: CASSLVGPSGVDTQYF. Here the CDR3 DNA reads TGTGCCAGCAGCTTAGTAGGTCCTAGCGGGGTGGATACGCAGTATTTT. This chain connects TRBV7-2 to TRBJ2-3; 9 nucleotides agree with TRBD2. Germline CDR1 reads SGHTA; CDR2 reads FQGNSA. This CDR3 has 16 amino acids. Trimming removed 1 base from V and 6 bases from J; junction bases left unmatched: 8.

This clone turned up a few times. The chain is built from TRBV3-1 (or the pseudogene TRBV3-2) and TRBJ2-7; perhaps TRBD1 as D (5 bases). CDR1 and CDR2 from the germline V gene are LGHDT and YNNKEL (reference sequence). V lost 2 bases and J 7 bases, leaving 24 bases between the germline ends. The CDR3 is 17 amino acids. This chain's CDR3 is CASSQNPTGLGPSEQYF. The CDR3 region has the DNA TGTGCCAGCAGCCAAAACCCAACGGGTTTGGGGCCGTCGGAGCAGTACTTC.

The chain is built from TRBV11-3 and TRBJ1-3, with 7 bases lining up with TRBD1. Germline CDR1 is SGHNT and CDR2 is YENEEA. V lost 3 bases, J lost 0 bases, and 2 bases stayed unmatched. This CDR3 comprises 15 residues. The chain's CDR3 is CASSLGTDSGNTIYF. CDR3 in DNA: TGTGCCAGCAGCTTGGGGACAGACTCTGGAAACACCATATATTTT.

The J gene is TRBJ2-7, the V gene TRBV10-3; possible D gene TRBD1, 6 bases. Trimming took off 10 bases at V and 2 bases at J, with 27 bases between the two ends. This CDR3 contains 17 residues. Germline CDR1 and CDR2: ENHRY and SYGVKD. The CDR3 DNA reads TGTGCCACCAGAAGCGACCGCGGACAGACCATTACCTACGAGCAGTACTTC. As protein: CATRSDRGQTITYEQYF.

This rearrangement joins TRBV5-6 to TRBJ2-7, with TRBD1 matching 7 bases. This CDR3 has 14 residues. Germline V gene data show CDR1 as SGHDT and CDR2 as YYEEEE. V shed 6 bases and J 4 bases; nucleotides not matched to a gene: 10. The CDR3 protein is CASNRQGRVYEQYF. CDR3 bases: TGTGCCAGCAACCGACAGGGCCGGGTATACGAGCAGTACTTC.

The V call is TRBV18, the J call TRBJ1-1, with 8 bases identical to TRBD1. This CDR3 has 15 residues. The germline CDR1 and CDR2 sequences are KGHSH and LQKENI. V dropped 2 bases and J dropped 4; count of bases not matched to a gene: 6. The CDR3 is CASSPTTGGSTEAFF. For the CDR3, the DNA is TGTGCCAGCTCACCAACTACAGGGGGTAGCACTGAAGCTTTCTTT.

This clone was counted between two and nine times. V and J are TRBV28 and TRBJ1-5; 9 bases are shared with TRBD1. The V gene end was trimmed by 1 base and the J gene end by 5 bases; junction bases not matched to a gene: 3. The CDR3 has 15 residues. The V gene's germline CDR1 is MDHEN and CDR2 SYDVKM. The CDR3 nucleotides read TGTGCCAGCAGTTTATTTCGGGACAGGGATCAGCCCCAGCATTTT. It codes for CASSLFRDRDQPQHF.

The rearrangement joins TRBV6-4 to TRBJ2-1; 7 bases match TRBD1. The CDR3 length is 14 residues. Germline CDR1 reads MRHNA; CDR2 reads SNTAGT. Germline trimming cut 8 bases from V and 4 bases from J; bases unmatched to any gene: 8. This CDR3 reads CASVLGQAYNEQFF. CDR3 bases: TGTGCCAGCGTACTAGGACAGGCTTACAATGAGCAGTTCTTC.

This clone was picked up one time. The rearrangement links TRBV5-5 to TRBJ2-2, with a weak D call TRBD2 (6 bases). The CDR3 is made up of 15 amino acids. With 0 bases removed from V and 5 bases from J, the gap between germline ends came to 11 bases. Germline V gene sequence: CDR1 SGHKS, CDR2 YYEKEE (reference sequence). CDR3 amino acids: CASSLDAGGTGELFF. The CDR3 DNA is TGTGCCAGCAGCTTGGACGCCGGAGGGACCGGGGAGCTGTTTTTT.

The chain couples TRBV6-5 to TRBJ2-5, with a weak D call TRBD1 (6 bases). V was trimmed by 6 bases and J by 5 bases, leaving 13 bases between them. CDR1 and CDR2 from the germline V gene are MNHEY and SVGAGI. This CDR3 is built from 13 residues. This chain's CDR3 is CASRETGSETQYF. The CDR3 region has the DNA TGTGCCAGCAGAGAGACAGGAAGTGAGACCCAGTACTTC.

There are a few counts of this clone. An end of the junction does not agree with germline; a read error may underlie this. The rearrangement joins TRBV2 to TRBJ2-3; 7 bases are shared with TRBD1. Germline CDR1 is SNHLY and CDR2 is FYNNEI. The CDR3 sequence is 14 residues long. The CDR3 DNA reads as TGTGCCCGCAGGAGACAGGGAGGCACAGATACGCAGTATTTT. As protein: CARRRQGGTDTQYF.

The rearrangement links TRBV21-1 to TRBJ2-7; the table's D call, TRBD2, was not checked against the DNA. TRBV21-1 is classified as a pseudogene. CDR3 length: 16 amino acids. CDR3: CASSKARGSHSYEQYF. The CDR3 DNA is TGTGCCAGCAGCAAAGCACGAGGATCCCACTCCTACGAGCAGTACTTC.

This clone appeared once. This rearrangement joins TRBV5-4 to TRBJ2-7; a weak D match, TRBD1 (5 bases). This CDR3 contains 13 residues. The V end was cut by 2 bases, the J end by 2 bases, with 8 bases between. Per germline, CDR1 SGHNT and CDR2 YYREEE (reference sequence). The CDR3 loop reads CASSFQGPYEQYF. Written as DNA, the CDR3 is TGTGCCAGCAGCTTCCAGGGCCCCTACGAGCAGTACTTC. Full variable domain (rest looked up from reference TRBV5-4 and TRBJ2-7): ETGVTQSPTHLIKTRGQQVTLRCSSQSGHNTVSWYQQALGQGPQFIFQYYREEENGRGNFPPRFSGLQFPNYSSELNVNALELDDSALYLCASSFQGPYEQYFGPGTRLTVT.

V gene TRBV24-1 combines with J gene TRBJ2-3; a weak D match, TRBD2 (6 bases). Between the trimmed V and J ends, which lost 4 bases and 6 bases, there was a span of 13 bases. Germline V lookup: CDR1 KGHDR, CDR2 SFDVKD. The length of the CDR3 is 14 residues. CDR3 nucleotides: TGTGCCACCAGTGACCCCCCACGGGAGGATACGCAGTATTTT. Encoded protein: CATSDPPREDTQYF.